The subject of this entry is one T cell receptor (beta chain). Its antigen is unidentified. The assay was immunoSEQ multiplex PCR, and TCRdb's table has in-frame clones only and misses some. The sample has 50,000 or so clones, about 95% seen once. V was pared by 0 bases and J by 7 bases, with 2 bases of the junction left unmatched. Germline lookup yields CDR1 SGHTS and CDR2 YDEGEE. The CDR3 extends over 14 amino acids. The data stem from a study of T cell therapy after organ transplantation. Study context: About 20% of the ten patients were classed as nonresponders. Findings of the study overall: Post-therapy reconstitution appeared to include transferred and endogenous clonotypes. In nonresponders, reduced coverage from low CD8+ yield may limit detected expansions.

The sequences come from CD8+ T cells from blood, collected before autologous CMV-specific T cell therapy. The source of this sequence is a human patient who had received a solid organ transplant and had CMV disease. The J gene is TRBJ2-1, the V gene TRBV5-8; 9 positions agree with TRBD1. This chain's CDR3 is CASSLVQGANEQFF. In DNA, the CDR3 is TGTGCCAGCAGCTTGGTACAGGGGGCAAATGAGCAGTTCTTC.